Below, 17 T cell receptor beta chains from the same sample are listed, as sequenced in a study of regulatory T cells in long-lasting Graves disease. Time point specified: newly diagnosed GD, antithyroid drugs for less than 3 months. Extracted PBMC RNA gave rise to the TCR library. Arm-PCR of CDR3 regions and iRepertoire HTBI primers were the basis on which TCR beta libraries were built. TCRdb reprocessed the multiplex PCR reads via MiXCR and lists one record per CDR3 protein. The sample holds more than 400,000 distinct CDR3 sequences, roughly 15% seen once. The data also belong to a second study, concerning T cells in Graves' hyperthyroidism and ophthalmopathy.

The specimen was peripheral blood mononuclear cells (PBMCs), collected at new diagnosis, from a patient treated with antithyroid drugs. The receptors were sampled from a woman in her 30s with Graves disease.

This clonotype was counted ten times or more. The genes are TRBV5-4 and TRBJ2-6, with unresolved D. V lost 4 bases to trimming and J lost 3 bases, with 20 bases between them. CDR1 is SGHNT, CDR2 YYREEE, per germline (reference sequence). The CDR3 contains 18 residues. The CDR3 DNA reads TGTGCCAGCAGCCCCCGAGGTGGCCTAGTGGGTGGGGCCAACGTCCTGACTTTC. Translated: CASSPRGGLVGGANVLTF.

This clonotype has ten or more counts. The chain uses TRBV7-6 and TRBJ2-7; TRBD1 matches 8 bases. This CDR3 has 14 amino acids. V lost 4 bases and J lost 1; bases outside the gene matches: 3. Germline CDR1 SGHVS, CDR2 FNYEAQ. The DNA of the CDR3 is TGTGCCAGCAGCTGGACAGGGTCTTCCTACGAGCAGTACTTC. Translating gives CASSWTGSSYEQYF.

There are many counts of this clonotype. The chain links TRBV29-1 to TRBJ2-5; D perhaps matches TRBD1 (7 bases). V lost 1 base to trimming and J lost 4 bases, with 19 bases between them. The CDR3 totals 16 residues. Germline CDR1 SQVTM, CDR2 ANQGSEA. CDR3 sequence reads: CSVEAAPWRGRETQYF. The CDR3 DNA sequence: TGCAGCGTTGAAGCCGCACCGTGGAGGGGGCGAGAGACCCAGTACTTC.

The chain recombines TRBV5-8 with TRBJ2-1; 9 positions agree with TRBD2. The CDR3 is 16 amino acids. Germline trimming cut 0 bases from V and 5 bases from J; bases unmatched to any gene: 6. CDR1 is SGHTS, CDR2 YDEGEE, per germline. The CDR3 protein is CASSLEVAGAHNEQFF. CDR3 DNA sequence: TGTGCCAGCAGCTTGGAGGTAGCGGGAGCCCACAATGAGCAGTTCTTC.

Only a few counts were recorded for this clonotype. A read error may be the cause here, since a much bigger clone is one base away. The gene calls are TRBV12-3 or TRBV12-4 and TRBJ1-1; D is perhaps TRBD1 (5 bases). The CDR3 extends over 15 amino acids. Here the CDR3 DNA reads TGTGCCAGCAGTGGGACTGAGAAGACGAACACTGAAGCTTCCTTT. Translation gives CASSGTEKTNTEASF.

This clonotype occurred a few times. V is TRBV28 and J is TRBJ2-7; TRBD1 might be the D (5 bases). The CDR3 is 16 residues long. Deletions cut 2 bases from V and 2 bases from J, with 16 bases between. The germline CDR1 and CDR2 sequences are MDHEN and SYDVKM. CDR3 nucleotides: TGTGCCAGCAGTTTAGGGGCAGTACTGATAGCCTACGAGCAGTACTTC. It yields the protein CASSLGAVLIAYEQYF.

This clonotype was seen a few times. J is TRBJ1-5 and V is TRBV12-3 or TRBV12-4, with D perhaps matching TRBD1 (6 bases). The germline V and J ends were trimmed by 5 bases and 2 bases, with 16 bases remaining between them. The CDR3 loop spans 16 amino acids. The CDR3 loop is CASSRGTQDRNQPQHF. DNA for the CDR3: TGTGCCAGCAGTCGCGGGACACAAGACCGCAATCAGCCCCAGCATTTT.

This clonotype appeared many times. V usage is TRBV7-9 and J usage is TRBJ2-2; 7 bases are shared with TRBD1. The J segment lost 4 bases and the V segment lost 5 bases, leaving 4 bases of the junction unmatched. The CDR3 contains 14 residues. The germline V gene encodes CDR1 SEHNR and CDR2 FQNEAQ (reference sequence). As DNA, the CDR3 is TGTGCCAGCAGCCCGAACAGGGGCACCGGGGAGCTGTTTTTT. It specifies CASSPNRGTGELFF. Combining the CDR3 with reference TRBV7-9 and TRBJ2-2 gives the whole variable domain DTGVSQNPRHKITKRGQNVTFRCDPISEHNRLYWYRQTLGQGPEFLTYFQNEAQLEKSRLLSDRFSAERPKGSFSTLEIQRTEQGDSAMYLCASSPNRGTGELFFGEGSRLTVL.

To note about this clonotype: This may come from a read error, since a much larger clone is one base off. The chain employs TRBV2 and TRBJ2-7, with D hard to call. The CDR3 sequence is 14 residues long. Germline V gives CDR1 SNHLY, CDR2 FYNNEI. V gave up 6 bases and J gave up 3 bases, with 15 bases separating them. The CDR3 sequence is CASRGNPRDYEQYF. The CDR3 DNA reads as TGTGCCAGCAGGGGGAACCCTAGAGACTACGAGCAGTACTTC.

The chain links TRBV11-2 to TRBJ1-3; D is unclear. Deletions cut 10 bases from V and 5 bases from J, with 12 bases between. The CDR3 spans 12 residues. The germline V gene has CDR1 SGHAT and CDR2 FQNNGV. The CDR3 nucleotides are TGTGCCAACATCTCGCAGAGAAACACCATATATTTT. Its translation is CANISQRNTIYF. The whole variable domain, remainder taken from reference TRBV11-2 and TRBJ1-3, is EAGVAQSPRYKIIEKRQSVAFWCNPISGHATLYWYQQILGQGPKLLIQFQNNGVVDDSQLPKDRFSAERLKGVDSTLKIQPAKLEDSAVYLCANISQRNTIYFGEGSWLTVV.

This clonotype was seen a handful of times. A read error is possible here, since a much larger clone lies one base away. The chain is built from TRBV29-1 and TRBJ2-3; TRBD1 or TRBD2 may be the D gene (5 bases each). Germline assignment: CDR1 SQVTM and CDR2 ANQGSEA. Trimming removed 4 bases at V and 3 bases at J, with 11 bases between. The CDR3 loop spans 13 amino acids. The CDR3 DNA sequence: TGCAGCGTTGGTGGGGGTCCGACAGATACGCAGTATTTT. Protein sequence: CSVGGGPTDTQYF.

The J gene is TRBJ2-5, the V gene TRBV6-2 or TRBV6-3; TRBD1 or TRBD2 may be the D gene (6 bases each). The CDR3 is 15 residues long. V gave up 0 bases and J gave up 3 bases, with 11 bases separating them. The germline V gene has CDR1 MNHEY and CDR2 SVGEGT. Written as DNA, the CDR3 is TGTGCCAGCAGTTACTCCGGGGGCAGGGAAGAGACCCAGTACTTC. Translation: CASSYSGGREETQYF.

The chain is built from TRBV7-9 and TRBJ2-3; 9 bases are shared with TRBD2. CDR3 length: 16 amino acids. Germline CDR1 and CDR2: SEHNR and FQNEAQ (reference sequence). Trimming at V came to 5 bases and at J to 5 bases, leaving 11 bases not matched to a gene. The CDR3 protein is CASSRLAGVRLDTQYF. DNA for the CDR3: TGTGCCAGCAGCCGTTTAGCGGGAGTTCGGTTAGATACGCAGTATTTT.

This clonotype was found many times. J is TRBJ2-7 and V is TRBV20-1; no firm D call. This CDR3 has 11 amino acids. Germline lookup yields CDR1 DFQATT and CDR2 SNEGSKA (reference sequence). V dropped 0 bases and J dropped 6 bases, with 6 bases sitting between them. CDR3 sequence (DNA): TGCAGTGCTAGAGATCTCCCCGAGCAGTACTTC. This encodes CSARDLPEQYF.

This clonotype was picked up many times. The chain uses TRBV3-1 and TRBJ2-1, with D maybe TRBD1 (6 bases). The germline CDR1 and CDR2 sequences are LGHDT and YNNKEL (reference sequence). This CDR3 is built from 13 residues. Trimming left V 3 bases short and J 10 bases short, with 13 bases between. The CDR3 coding sequence is TGTGCCAGCAGCCAGTACAGGGTTGGAGAGCAGTTCTTC. This codes for CASSQYRVGEQFF.

At least ten counts were recorded for this clonotype. The CDR3 sequence: CAWSVQPVNYGYTF. The CDR3 DNA sequence: TGTGCCTGGAGTGTACAGCCGGTTAACTATGGCTACACCTTC. The chain links TRBV30 to TRBJ1-2; D unclear. This CDR3 comprises 14 residues. The germline V gene encodes CDR1 GTSNPN and CDR2 SVGIG (reference sequence). Trimming shortened V by 0 bases and J by 1 base, and 9 bases separated the two germline ends.

The chain couples TRBV6-1 to TRBJ2-7, with 8 bases identical to TRBD1. Germline V gene lookup returns CDR1 MNHNS and CDR2 SASEGT. The CDR3 consists of 14 residues. V shed 5 bases and J 0 bases; nucleotides not matched to a gene: 3. DNA of the CDR3: TGTGCCAGCAGTAGGGACAGGATCTCCTACGAGCAGTACTTC. Protein product: CASSRDRISYEQYF.